The clone carrying this T cell receptor (beta chain) was recorded only once. In the study's own analysis: Amplification of reference gene primers was used by the study to estimate nucleated cell counts. Profiled with immunoSEQ multiplex PCR; TCRdb holds only in-frame clones, not every one. V and J calls and clone size are copied from that table; D and trimming were computed from the DNA. Of around 88,000 clones in the sample, roughly 80% were seen once. This entry is derived from a study of blood T cell repertoires in COVID-19. Study as a whole: Samples came from the United States, Italy and Spain, spanning acute and convalescent COVID-19. The cDNA or gDNA used as material had been derived from T cells, B-cell-depleted T cells, or PBMCs.

Trimming took 5 bases from V and 4 from J; bases not matched to a gene: 6. The CDR3 is made up of 16 amino acids. The germline CDR1 and CDR2 sequences are SGHTA and FQGTGA. The chain uses TRBV7-3 and TRBJ2-3, with TRBD2 identical over 13 bases. Sequenced material: peripheral blood. This TCR came from a man in his 60s with acute or convalescent COVID-19. The CDR3, as DNA: TGTGCCAGCAGCCTGGGACTAGCGGGAAGGTCAGATACGCAGTATTTT. Its translation: CASSLGLAGRSDTQYF.